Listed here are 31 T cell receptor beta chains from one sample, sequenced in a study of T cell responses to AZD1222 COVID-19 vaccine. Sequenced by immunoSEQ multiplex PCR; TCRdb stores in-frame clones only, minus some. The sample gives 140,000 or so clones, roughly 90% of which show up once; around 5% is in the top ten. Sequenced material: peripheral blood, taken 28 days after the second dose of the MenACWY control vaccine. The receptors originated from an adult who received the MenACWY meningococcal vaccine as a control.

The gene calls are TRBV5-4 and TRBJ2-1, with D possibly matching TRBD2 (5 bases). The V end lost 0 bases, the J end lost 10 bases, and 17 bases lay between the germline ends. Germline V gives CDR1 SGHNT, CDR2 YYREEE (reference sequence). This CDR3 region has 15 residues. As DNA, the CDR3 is TGTGCCAGCAGCTTGGTCAGAGGGCCGGGCGTCGAGCAGTTCTTC. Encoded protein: CASSLVRGPGVEQFF.

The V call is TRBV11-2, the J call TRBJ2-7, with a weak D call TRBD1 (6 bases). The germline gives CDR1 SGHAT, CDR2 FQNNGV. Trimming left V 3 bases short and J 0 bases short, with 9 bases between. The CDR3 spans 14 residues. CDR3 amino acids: CASSLGHASYEQYF. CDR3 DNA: TGTGCCAGCAGCTTGGGACATGCCTCCTACGAGCAGTACTTC.

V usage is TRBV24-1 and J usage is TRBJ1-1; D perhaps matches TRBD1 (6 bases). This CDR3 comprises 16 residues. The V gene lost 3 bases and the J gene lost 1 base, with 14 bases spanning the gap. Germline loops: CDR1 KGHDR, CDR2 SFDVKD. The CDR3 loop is CATSDGGAGRNTEAFF. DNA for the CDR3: TGTGCCACCAGTGATGGGGGGGCAGGGAGGAACACTGAAGCTTTCTTT.

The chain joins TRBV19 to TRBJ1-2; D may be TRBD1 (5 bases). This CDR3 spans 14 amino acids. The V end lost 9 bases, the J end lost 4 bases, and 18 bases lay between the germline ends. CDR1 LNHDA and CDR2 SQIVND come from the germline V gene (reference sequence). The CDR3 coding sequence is TGTGCCAGCAGGCTGCAGGGAGGCACCTATGGCTACACCTTC. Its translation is CASRLQGGTYGYTF.

CDR3: CASSSSGRGTGELFF. The CDR3 nucleotides are TGTGCCAGCAGCTCAAGCGGGAGAGGTACCGGGGAGCTGTTTTTT. V is TRBV5-4 and J is TRBJ2-2; 8 bases are shared with TRBD2. The CDR3 length is 15 residues. Trimming removed 3 bases from V and 5 bases from J; junction bases left unmatched: 6. The germline gives CDR1 SGHNT, CDR2 YYREEE (reference sequence). Full variable domain (remainder filled in from reference TRBV5-4 and TRBJ2-2): ETGVTQSPTHLIKTRGQQVTLRCSSQSGHNTVSWYQQALGQGPQFIFQYYREEENGRGNFPPRFSGLQFPNYSSELNVNALELDDSALYLCASSSSGRGTGELFFGEGSRLTVL.

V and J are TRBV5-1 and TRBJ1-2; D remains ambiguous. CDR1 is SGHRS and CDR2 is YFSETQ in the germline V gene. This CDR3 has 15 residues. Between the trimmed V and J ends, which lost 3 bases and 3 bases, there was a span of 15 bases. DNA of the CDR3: TGCGCCAGCAGCTGGGGAACCAATCGAGACTATGGCTACACCTTC. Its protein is CASSWGTNRDYGYTF.

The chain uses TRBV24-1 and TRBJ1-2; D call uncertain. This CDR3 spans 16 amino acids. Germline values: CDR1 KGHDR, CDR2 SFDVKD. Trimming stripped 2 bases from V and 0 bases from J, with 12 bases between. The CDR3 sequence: CATSDSHRNTNYGYTF. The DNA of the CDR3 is TGTGCCACCAGTGATTCCCACAGAAATACTAACTATGGCTACACCTTC.

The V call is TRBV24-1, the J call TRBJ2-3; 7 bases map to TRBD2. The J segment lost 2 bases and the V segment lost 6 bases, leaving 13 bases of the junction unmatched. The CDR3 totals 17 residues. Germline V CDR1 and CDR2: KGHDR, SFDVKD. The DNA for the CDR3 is TGTGCCACCAGTAGGGATGGGGGACTACTATTCACAGATACGCAGTATTTT. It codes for CATSRDGGLLFTDTQYF.

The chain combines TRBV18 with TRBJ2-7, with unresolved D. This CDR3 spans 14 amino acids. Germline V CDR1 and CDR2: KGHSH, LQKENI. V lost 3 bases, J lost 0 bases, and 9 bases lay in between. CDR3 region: CASSPTLTSYEQYF. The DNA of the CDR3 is TGTGCCAGCTCACCGACACTTACCTCCTACGAGCAGTACTTC. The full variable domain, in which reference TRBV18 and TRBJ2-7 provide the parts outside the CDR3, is NAGVMQNPRHLVRRRGQEARLRCSPMKGHSHVYWYRQLPEEGLKFMVYLQKENIIDESGMPKERFSAEFPKEGPSILRIQQVVRGDSAAYFCASSPTLTSYEQYFGPGTRLTVT.

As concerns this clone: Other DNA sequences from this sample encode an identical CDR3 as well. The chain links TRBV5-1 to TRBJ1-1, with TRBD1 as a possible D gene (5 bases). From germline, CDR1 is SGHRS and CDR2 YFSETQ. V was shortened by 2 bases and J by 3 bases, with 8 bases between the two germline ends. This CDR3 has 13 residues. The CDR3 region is CASSLGGDTEAFF. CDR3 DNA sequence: TGCGCCAGCAGCTTAGGAGGGGACACTGAAGCTTTCTTT.

CDR3 residues: CASSSQTGIYSPLHF. The DNA for the CDR3 is TGTGCCAGCAGTTCCCAGACAGGGATTTATTCACCCCTCCACTTT. The V and J genes are TRBV6-2 or TRBV6-3 and TRBJ1-6; 7 nucleotides align to TRBD1. Germline loops: CDR1 MNHEY, CDR2 SVGEGT. Trimming at V came to 4 bases and at J to 8 bases, leaving 8 bases not matched to a gene. The CDR3 is 15 residues long.

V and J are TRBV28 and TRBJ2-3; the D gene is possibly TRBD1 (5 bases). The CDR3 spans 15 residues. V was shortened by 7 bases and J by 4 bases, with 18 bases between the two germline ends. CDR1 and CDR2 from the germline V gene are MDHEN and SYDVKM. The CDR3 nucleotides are TGTGCCAGCATCAGGACAAACTTAGGGGCAGATACGCAGTATTTT. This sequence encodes CASIRTNLGADTQYF.

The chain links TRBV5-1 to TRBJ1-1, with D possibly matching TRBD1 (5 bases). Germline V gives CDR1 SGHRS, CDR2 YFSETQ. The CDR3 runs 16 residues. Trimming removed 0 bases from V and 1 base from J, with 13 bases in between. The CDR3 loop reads CASSLEGQTWNTEAFF. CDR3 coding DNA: TGCGCCAGCAGCTTGGAAGGACAAACCTGGAACACTGAAGCTTTCTTT.

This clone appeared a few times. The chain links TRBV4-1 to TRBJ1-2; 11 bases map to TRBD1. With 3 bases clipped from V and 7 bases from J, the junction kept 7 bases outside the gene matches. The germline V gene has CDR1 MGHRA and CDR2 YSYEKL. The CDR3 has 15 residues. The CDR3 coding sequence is TGCGCCAGCAGCCACCCAAGGACAGGGGGCTCTGGCTACACCTTC. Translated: CASSHPRTGGSGYTF.

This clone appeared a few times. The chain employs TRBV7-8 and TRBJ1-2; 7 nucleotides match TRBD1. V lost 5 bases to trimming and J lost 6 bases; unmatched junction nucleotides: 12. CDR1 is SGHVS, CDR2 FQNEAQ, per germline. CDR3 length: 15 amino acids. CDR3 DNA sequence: TGTGCCAGCAGCCCACTGACAGGGCCACCGCATGGCTACACCTTC. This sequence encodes CASSPLTGPPHGYTF.

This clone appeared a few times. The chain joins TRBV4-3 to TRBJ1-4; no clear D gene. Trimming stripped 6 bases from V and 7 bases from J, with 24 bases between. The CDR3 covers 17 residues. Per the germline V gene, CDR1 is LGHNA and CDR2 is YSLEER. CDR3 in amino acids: CASSPNPHGGEGEKLFF. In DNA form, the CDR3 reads TGCGCCAGCAGTCCAAACCCCCACGGTGGGGAGGGTGAAAAACTGTTTTTT.

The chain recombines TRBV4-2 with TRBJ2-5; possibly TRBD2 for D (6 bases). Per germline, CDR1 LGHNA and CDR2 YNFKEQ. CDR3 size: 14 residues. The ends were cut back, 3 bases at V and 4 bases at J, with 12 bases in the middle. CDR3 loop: CASSHPGDGETQYF. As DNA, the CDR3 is TGTGCCAGCAGCCATCCGGGAGACGGAGAGACCCAGTACTTC.

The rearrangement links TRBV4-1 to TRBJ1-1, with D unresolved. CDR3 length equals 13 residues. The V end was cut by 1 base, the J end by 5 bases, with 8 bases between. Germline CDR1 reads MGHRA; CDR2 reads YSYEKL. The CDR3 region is CASSQVRRTEAFF. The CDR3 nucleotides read TGCGCCAGCAGCCAAGTTCGGAGGACTGAAGCTTTCTTT.

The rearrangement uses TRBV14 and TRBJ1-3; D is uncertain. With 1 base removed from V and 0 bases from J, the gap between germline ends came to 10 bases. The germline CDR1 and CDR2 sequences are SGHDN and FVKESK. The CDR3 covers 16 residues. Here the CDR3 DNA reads TGTGCCAGCAGCCAAGGTGCTGGGCCCTCTGGAAACACCATATATTTT. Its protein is CASSQGAGPSGNTIYF.

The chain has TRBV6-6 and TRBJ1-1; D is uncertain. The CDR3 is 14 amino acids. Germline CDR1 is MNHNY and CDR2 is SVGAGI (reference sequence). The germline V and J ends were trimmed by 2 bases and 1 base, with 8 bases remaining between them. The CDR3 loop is CASSYGDTNTEAFF. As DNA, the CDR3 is TGTGCCAGCAGTTACGGCGATACGAACACTGAAGCTTTCTTT.

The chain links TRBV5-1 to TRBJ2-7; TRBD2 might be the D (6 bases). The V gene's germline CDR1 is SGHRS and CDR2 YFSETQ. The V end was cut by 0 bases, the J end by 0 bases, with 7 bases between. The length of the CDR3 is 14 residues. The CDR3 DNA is TGCGCCAGCAGCTTGGCGACTAGCTCCTACGAGCAGTACTTC. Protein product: CASSLATSSYEQYF.

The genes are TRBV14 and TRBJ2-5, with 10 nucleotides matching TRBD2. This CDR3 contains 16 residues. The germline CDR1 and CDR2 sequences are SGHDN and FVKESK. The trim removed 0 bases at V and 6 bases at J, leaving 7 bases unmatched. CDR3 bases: TGTGCCAGCAGCCAAGATTCGGGACTAGCGTTTCAGACCCAGTACTTC. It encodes CASSQDSGLAFQTQYF.

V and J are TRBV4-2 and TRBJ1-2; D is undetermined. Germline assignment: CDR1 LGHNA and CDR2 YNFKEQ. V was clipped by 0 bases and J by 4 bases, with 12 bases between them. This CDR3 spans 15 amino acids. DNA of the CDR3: TGTGCCAGCAGCCAAGATCCCGGGCGCGCCTATGGCTACACCTTC. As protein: CASSQDPGRAYGYTF.

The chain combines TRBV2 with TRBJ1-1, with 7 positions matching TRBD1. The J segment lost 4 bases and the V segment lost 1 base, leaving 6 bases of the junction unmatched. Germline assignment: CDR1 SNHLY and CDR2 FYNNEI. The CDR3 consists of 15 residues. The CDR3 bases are TGTGCCAGCAGTGAAGAACTTGCAGGGGGCACTGAAGCTTTCTTT. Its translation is CASSEELAGGTEAFF.

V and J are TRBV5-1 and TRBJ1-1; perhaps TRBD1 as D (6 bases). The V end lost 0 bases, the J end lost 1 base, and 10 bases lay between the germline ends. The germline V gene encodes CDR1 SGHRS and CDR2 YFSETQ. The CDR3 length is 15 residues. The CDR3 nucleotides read TGCGCCAGCAGCTTGGTGCCACAGGGGAACACTGAAGCTTTCTTT. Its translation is CASSLVPQGNTEAFF.

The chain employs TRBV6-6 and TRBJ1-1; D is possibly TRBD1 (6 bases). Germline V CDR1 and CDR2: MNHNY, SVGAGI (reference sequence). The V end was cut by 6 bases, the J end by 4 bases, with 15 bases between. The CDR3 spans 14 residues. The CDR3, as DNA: TGTGCCAGCAGCACAGGGTCCGGGGGCACTGAAGCTTTCTTT. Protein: CASSTGSGGTEAFF.

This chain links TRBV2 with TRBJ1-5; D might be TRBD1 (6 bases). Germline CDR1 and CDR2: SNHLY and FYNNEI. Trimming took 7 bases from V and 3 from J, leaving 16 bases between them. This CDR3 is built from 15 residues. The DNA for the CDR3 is TGTGCCAGCAATTACGCCGGGACACACAATCAGCCCCAGCATTTT. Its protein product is CASNYAGTHNQPQHF.

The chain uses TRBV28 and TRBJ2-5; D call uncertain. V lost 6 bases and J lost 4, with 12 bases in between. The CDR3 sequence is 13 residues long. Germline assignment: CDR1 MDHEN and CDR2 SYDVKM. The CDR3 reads CASSPPRVETQYF. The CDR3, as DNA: TGTGCCAGCAGCCCTCCCCGGGTAGAGACCCAGTACTTC. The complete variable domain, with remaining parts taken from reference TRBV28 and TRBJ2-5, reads DVKVTQSSRYLVKRTGEKVFLECVQDMDHENMFWYRQDPGLGLRLIYFSYDVKMKEKGDIPEGYSVSREKKERFSLILESASTNQTSMYLCASSPPRVETQYFGPGTRLLVL.

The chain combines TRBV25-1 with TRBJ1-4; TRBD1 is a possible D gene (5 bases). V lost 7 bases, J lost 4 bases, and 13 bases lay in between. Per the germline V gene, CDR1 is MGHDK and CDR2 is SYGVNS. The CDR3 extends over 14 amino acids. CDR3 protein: CASTQGRINEKLFF. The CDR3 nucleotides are TGTGCCAGCACTCAGGGACGGATTAATGAAAAACTGTTTTTT.

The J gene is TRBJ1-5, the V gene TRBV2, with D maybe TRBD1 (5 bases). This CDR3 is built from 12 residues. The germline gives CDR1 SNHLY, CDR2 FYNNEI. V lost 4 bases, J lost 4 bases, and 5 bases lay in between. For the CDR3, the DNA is TGTGCCAGCAGTGCAGGGAATCAGCCCCAGCATTTT. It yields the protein CASSAGNQPQHF.

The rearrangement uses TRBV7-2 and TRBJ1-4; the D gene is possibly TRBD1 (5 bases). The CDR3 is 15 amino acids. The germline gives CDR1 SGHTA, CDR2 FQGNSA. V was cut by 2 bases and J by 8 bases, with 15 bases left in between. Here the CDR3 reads CASSLNGSGNEKLFF. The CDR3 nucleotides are TGTGCCAGCAGCTTAAATGGTTCAGGGAACGAAAAACTGTTTTTT.